This entry describes one TCR beta chain. The sample originates from a study of T cell clonotyping in hematopoietic cell transplantation. At the level of the study: Recipients' pretransplant samples followed cytoreduction.

Germline CDR1 reads SEHNR; CDR2 reads FQNEAQ (reference sequence). This CDR3 contains 15 residues. After removal of 8 bases from V and 6 bases from J, the junction contained 15 bases not matched to a gene. Sequencing was performed with immunoSEQ multiplex PCR; in TCRdb, only in-frame clones are kept and a portion is missing. Of 25,000 or so clones listed, more than 70% were seen once; the top ten hold 5% to 6.5%. Time point of the sample: recipient sample about 28 days before transplant, after cytoreduction. Blood collection times were about day -28 and days 30, 100, 180 posttransplant. The chain recombines TRBV7-9 with TRBJ2-7; TRBD1 matches at 8 bases. This clonotype originated in a man aged 50-60 years with myelodysplastic syndrome. Some clones in this sample may be carry-over from other donors' samples. The sequencing used peripheral blood mononuclear cells, collected before stem cell transplant. DNA for the CDR3: TGTGCCAGCGGGTCCGGGGCCGGACAGGGCCCCGAGCAGTACTTC. This encodes CASGSGAGQGPEQYF.